Following are 6 T cell receptor beta chains from one sample sequenced in a study of vaccination and CD4 T cells after COVID-19 (dated by TCRdb to 2021 to 2024). The treatment or condition tag for this specimen amounts to: 10-day PBMC culture with coronavirus spike peptide pools or control peptides (ViraFEST assay). The library was obtained by PCR. The listed sequencing device is Illumina iSeq 100. TCR sequencing of DNA from cultured CD4+ T cells used the Oncomine TCR Beta short-read assay at the Johns Hopkins FTIC core. TCRdb trimmed the raw reads at Q25, called clones with MiXCR and kept productive beta chains. Each entry merges the rows of one CDR3 protein and shows their most common DNA and genes. The sample includes about 8,700 distinct CDR3 sequences, with 55% to 70% observed a single time. The ten largest account for about 7.3% of the sample. The antigens of these receptors remain unknown. The specimen sequenced was CD4+ T cells from blood, cultured in vitro. The receptors derive from a human donor who had recovered from COVID-19.

The rearrangement uses TRBV19 and TRBJ1-2; D is uncertain. V was cut by 3 bases and J by 3 bases, with 8 bases left in between. Germline values: CDR1 LNHDA, CDR2 SQIVND (reference sequence). CDR3 length: 13 residues. The CDR3 DNA is TGTGCCAGTAGTATGTACGGGGACTATGGCTACACCTTC. It specifies CASSMYGDYGYTF.

Notes on this clonotype: The junction and the germline gene differ at one end; a read error may be behind it. Here the CDR3 DNA reads TGTGCTAGCAGCTTAGCGCAAGGGAGCGAGACCCAGTACTTC. It translates to CASSLAQGSETQYF. The V gene is TRBV7-6, the J gene TRBJ2-5; D is perhaps TRBD2 (5 bases). This CDR3 region has 14 residues. Looked up from germline, CDR1 is SGHVS and CDR2 is FNYEAQ.

The CDR3 DNA reads TGTGCCAGTAGTATTCGATTCGGCGGGAGGGCCACCGGCGAGCAGTACTTC. Residues: CASSIRFGGRATGEQYF. This chain links TRBV19 with TRBJ2-7; 9 positions match TRBD2. Trimming cost V 3 bases and J 6 bases; bases outside gene matches: 15. The CDR3 extends over 17 amino acids. Germline CDR1 reads LNHDA; CDR2 reads SQIVND (reference sequence).

There are a few counts of this clonotype. This chain uses TRBV10-3 with TRBJ1-1; D is unresolved. The CDR3 loop spans 12 amino acids. Trimming took off 3 bases at V and 8 bases at J, with 10 bases between the two ends. Germline-derived CDR1 and CDR2 are ENHRY and SYGVKD. CDR3 DNA: TGTGCCATCAGTGAAGCTTTTCAGGAAGCTTTCTTT. Its protein is CAISEAFQEAFF.

V usage is TRBV6-1 and J usage is TRBJ1-2, with 12 bases matching TRBD1. In germline, CDR1 is MNHNS, CDR2 SASEGT. The ends lost 6 bases at V and 4 bases at J; junction bases unmatched: 3. This CDR3 spans 14 amino acids. The CDR3 DNA is TGTGCCAGCAGGGGACAGGGGGCGAGCTATGGCTACACCTTC. It encodes CASRGQGASYGYTF.

The rearrangement joins TRBV5-6 to TRBJ1-2, with D tentatively TRBD1 (6 bases). CDR1 SGHDT and CDR2 YYEEEE come from the germline V gene. The ends were cut back, 1 base at V and 8 bases at J, with 15 bases in the middle. The CDR3 sequence is 14 residues long. DNA of the CDR3: TGTGCCAGCAGCTTGCTGTCAGGGGTACGAGGCTACACCTTC. Amino acid sequence: CASSLLSGVRGYTF.